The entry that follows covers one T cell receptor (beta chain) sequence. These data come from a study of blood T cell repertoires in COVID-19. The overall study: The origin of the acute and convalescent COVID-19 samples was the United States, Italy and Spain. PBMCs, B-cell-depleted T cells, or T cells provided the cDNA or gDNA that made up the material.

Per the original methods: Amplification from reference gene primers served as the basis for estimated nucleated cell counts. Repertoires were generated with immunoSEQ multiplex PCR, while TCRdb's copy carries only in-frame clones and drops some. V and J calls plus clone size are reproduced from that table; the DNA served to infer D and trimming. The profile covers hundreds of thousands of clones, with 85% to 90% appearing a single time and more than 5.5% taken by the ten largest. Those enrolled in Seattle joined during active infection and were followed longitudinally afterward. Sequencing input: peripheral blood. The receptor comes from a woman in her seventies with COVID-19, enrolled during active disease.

The DNA of the CDR3 is TGTGCCATCAGTGAGTCTCAGGACAGGGGTAAATCTGAAGCTTTCTTT. This codes for CAISESQDRGKSEAFF. The chain is built from TRBV10-3 and TRBJ1-1; 9 bases line up with TRBD1. J gave up 6 bases and V 0 bases, and 8 bases lay outside the gene matches. This CDR3 region has 16 residues. Germline values: CDR1 ENHRY, CDR2 SYGVKD.